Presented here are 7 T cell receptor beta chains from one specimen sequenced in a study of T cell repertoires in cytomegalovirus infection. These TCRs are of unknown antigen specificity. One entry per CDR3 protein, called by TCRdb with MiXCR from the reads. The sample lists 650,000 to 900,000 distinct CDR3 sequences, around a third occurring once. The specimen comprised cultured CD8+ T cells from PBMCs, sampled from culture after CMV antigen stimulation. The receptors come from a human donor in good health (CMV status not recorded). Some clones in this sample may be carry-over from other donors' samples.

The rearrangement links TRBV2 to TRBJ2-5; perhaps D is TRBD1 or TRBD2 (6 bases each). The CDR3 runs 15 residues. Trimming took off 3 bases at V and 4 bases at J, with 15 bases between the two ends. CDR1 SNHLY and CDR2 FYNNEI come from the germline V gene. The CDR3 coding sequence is TGTGCCAGCAGTGACACTAGCAGGGGCGTAGAGACCCAGTACTTC. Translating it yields CASSDTSRGVETQYF.

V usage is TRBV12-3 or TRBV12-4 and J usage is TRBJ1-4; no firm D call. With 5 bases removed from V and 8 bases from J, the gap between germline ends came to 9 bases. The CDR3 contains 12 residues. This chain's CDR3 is CASSPWGEKLFF. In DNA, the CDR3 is TGTGCCAGCAGTCCATGGGGAGAAAAACTGTTTTTT.

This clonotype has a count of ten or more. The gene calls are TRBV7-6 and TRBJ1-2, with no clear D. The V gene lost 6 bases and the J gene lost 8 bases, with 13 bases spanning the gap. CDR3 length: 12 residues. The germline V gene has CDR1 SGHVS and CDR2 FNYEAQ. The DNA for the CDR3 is TGTGCCAGCAGGACGGGCCCTGAGGGCTACACCTTC. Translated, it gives CASRTGPEGYTF.

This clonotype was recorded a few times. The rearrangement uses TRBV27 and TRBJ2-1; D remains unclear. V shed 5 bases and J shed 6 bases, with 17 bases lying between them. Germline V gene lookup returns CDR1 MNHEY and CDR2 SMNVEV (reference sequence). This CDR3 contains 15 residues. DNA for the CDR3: TGTGCCAGCAGTCCTCACGTGTCGATGGGCAATGAGCAGTTCTTC. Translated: CASSPHVSMGNEQFF.

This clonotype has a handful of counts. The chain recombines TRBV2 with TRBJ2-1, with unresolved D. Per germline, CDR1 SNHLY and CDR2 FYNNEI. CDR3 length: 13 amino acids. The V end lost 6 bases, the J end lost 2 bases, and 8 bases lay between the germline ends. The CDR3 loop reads CASRWRTYNEQFF. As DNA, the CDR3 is TGTGCCAGCAGATGGCGAACCTACAATGAGCAGTTCTTC.

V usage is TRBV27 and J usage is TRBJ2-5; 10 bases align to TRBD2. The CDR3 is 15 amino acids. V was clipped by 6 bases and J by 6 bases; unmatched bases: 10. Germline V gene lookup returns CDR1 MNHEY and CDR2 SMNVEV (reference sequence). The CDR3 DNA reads TGTGCCAGCAGCGGATATAGCGGGGGGAGCCAGACCCAGTACTTC. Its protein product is CASSGYSGGSQTQYF.

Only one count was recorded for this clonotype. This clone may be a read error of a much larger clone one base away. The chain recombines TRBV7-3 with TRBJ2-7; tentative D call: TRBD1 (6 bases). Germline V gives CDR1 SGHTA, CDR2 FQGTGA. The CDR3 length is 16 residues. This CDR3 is CTVTSTATGRTYEQYV. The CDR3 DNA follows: TGTACCGTCACATCAACCGCGACAGGCCGAACCTACGAGCAGTACGTC.